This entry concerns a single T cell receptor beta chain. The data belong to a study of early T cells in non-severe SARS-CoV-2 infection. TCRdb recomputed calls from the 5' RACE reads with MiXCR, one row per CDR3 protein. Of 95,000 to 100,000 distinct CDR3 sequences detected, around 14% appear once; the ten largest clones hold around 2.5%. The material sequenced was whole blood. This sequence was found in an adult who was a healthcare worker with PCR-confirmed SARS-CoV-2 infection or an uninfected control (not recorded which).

This CDR3 reads CASSYGQGAGETQYF. DNA for the CDR3: TGTGCCAGCAGTTACGGACAGGGGGCAGGTGAGACCCAGTACTTC. The J gene is TRBJ2-5, the V gene TRBV6-5, with 11 bases lining up with TRBD1. Per the germline V gene, CDR1 is MNHEY and CDR2 is SVGAGI. CDR3 length: 15 amino acids. V lost 2 bases to trimming and J lost 5 bases; unmatched junction nucleotides: 4.